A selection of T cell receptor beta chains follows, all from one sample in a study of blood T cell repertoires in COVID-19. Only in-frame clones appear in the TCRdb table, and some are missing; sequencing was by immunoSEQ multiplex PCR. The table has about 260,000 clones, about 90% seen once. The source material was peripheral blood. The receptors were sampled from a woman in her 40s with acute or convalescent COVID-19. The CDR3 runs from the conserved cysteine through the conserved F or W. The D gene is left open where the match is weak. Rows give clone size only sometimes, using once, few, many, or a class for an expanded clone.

DNA: TGCAGTGCTAGTCCGGGACAGGGAGATACTGAAGCTTTCTTT; CDR3: CSASPGQGDTEAFF; V: TRBV20-1; length: 14; D: TRBD1; J: TRBJ1-1; size: -
DNA: TGTGCCAGCAGCCAATCGGGGGAAAGCAATCAGCCCCAGCATTTT; CDR3: CASSQSGESNQPQHF; V: TRBV3-1/TRBV3-2; length: 15; D: -; J: TRBJ1-5; size: -
DNA: TGTGCCTGGAGTGTGGGGGGAGATCAGCCCCAGCATTTT; CDR3: CAWSVGGDQPQHF; V: TRBV30; length: 13; D: -; J: TRBJ1-5; size: -
DNA: TGTGCCAGCAGCCAAGATCAATTAGCGGGGGGACAAGAGACCCAGTACTTC; CDR3: CASSQDQLAGGQETQYF; V: TRBV3-1/TRBV3-2; length: 17; D: TRBD2; J: TRBJ2-5; size: -
DNA: TGTGCCAGTAGTATAGCAGCCCAGGGGGCGTGGGATACGCAGTATTTT; CDR3: CASSIAAQGAWDTQYF; V: TRBV19; length: 16; D: TRBD1; J: TRBJ2-3; size: -
DNA: TGTGCCAGCAGCCTAGGACTGGGCACAGATACGCAGTATTTT; CDR3: CASSLGLGTDTQYF; V: TRBV7-3; length: 14; D: -; J: TRBJ2-3; size: -
DNA: TGTGCCAGCAGCCAAGATTTTCTGCGGACTAGTCAGAACTATGGCTACACCTTC; CDR3: CASSQDFLRTSQNYGYTF; V: TRBV4-2; length: 18; D: -; J: TRBJ1-2; size: -
DNA: TGTGCCAGCTCACCCCAGGGTTCCTATAATTCACCCCTCCACTTT; CDR3: CASSPQGSYNSPLHF; V: TRBV18; length: 15; D: -; J: TRBJ1-6; size: -
DNA: TGTGCCAGCAGCGTGGATGGGGAGGGCAATCAGCCCCAGCATTTT; CDR3: CASSVDGEGNQPQHF; V: TRBV7-9; length: 15; D: -; J: TRBJ1-5; size: -
DNA: TGTGCCAGCAGCTCTGCGGGGGAGGATGAAAAACTGTTTTTT; CDR3: CASSSAGEDEKLFF; V: TRBV7-6; length: 14; D: -; J: TRBJ1-4; size: -
DNA: TGTGCCAGCACAGAACCTAGGGGCTACACCTTC; CDR3: CASTEPRGYTF; V: TRBV6-5; length: 11; D: -; J: TRBJ1-2; size: -
DNA: TGTGCCAGTAGTCCCCCTAGTGGTGAGCAGTTCTTC; CDR3: CASSPPSGEQFF; V: TRBV19; length: 12; D: -; J: TRBJ2-1; size: few
DNA: TGTGCCAGCAGCCTAAGGACAGGCCGGAACTCTGGAAACACCATATATTTT; CDR3: CASSLRTGRNSGNTIYF; V: TRBV3-1/TRBV3-2; length: 17; D: TRBD1; J: TRBJ1-3; size: -
DNA: TGTGCCAGTAACCGGGGGGGACAGTTCCAAGAGACCCAGTACTTC; CDR3: CASNRGGQFQETQYF; V: TRBV19; length: 15; D: -; J: TRBJ2-5; size: -
DNA: TGTGCCAGTAGTACGACAGGGATGGGGGAAGAAAAACTGTTTTTT; CDR3: CASSTTGMGEEKLFF; V: TRBV19; length: 15; D: TRBD1; J: TRBJ1-4; size: -
DNA: TGTGCCAGCAGTTTAGGCAGGGCGGACATTCAGTACTTC; CDR3: CASSLGRADIQYF; V: TRBV12-3/TRBV12-4; length: 13; D: -; J: TRBJ2-4; size: many
DNA: TGTGCCAGCAGCCCTACCCCCCTGTCTTATCAGCCCCAGCATTTT; CDR3: CASSPTPLSYQPQHF; V: TRBV7-9; length: 15; D: -; J: TRBJ1-5; size: -
DNA: TGTGCCAGTAGTATTGGGGGCTCTCGGGGCTACACCTTC; CDR3: CASSIGGSRGYTF; V: TRBV19; length: 13; D: -; J: TRBJ1-2; size: -
DNA: TGTGCCAGCAGCTTAACAGGGGCGGATGGAAACACCATATATTTT; CDR3: CASSLTGADGNTIYF; V: TRBV5-6; length: 15; D: TRBD1; J: TRBJ1-3; size: once
DNA: TGTGCCAGCAGTTTTGCGGGGGGGCGGCCCGGGGAGCTGTTTTTT; CDR3: CASSFAGGRPGELFF; V: TRBV27; length: 15; D: TRBD2; J: TRBJ2-2; size: -
DNA: TGTGCCAGCAGCCACCTCGACGCAGGTGAGCAGTTCTTC; CDR3: CASSHLDAGEQFF; V: TRBV5-6; length: 13; D: -; J: TRBJ2-1; size: -
DNA: TGTGCCAGCTTGACAGGGGCCAGCTCTGGAAACACCATATATTTT; CDR3: CASLTGASSGNTIYF; V: TRBV7-9; length: 15; D: TRBD1; J: TRBJ1-3; size: -
DNA: TGCAGCGTTGAAGTGGGGGGGAACACTGAAGCTTTCTTT; CDR3: CSVEVGGNTEAFF; V: TRBV29-1; length: 13; D: -; J: TRBJ1-1; size: -
DNA: TGTGCCAGCAGCCAACCCTTGGGGGTCACAGGGGAAGCTGAAGCTTTCTTT; CDR3: CASSQPLGVTGEAEAFF; V: TRBV3-1/TRBV3-2; length: 17; D: TRBD1; J: TRBJ1-1; size: -
DNA: TGTGCTACTCGCACAGGGACAGGCTCGAACACTGAAGCTTTCTTT; CDR3: CATRTGTGSNTEAFF; V: TRBV12-5; length: 15; D: TRBD1; J: TRBJ1-1; size: -
DNA: TGTGCCACCAGCGGCCTCCGGGACAGGGGATATAGCAATCAGCCCCAGCATTTT; CDR3: CATSGLRDRGYSNQPQHF; V: TRBV24-1; length: 18; D: TRBD1; J: TRBJ1-5; size: -
DNA: TGTGCCATCAGTGAGTCGACTCTTGTAGGGACAGGGGGCAGTTCACCCCTCCACTTT; CDR3: CAISESTLVGTGGSSPLHF; V: TRBV10-3; length: 19; D: TRBD1; J: TRBJ1-6; size: -
DNA: TGTGCCTGGAGTGACGGGCAAGAGACCCAGTACTTC; CDR3: CAWSDGQETQYF; V: TRBV30; length: 12; D: -; J: TRBJ2-5; size: -
DNA: TGCGCCAGCAGCCAGTTGGGGCTAGGAGGGCGGGAGACCCAGTACTTC; CDR3: CASSQLGLGGRETQYF; V: TRBV4-1; length: 16; D: -; J: TRBJ2-5; size: -
DNA: TGTGCCAGCAGTGACGGGGCCAGGGTAAATGAAAAACTGTTTTTT; CDR3: CASSDGARVNEKLFF; V: TRBV6-4; length: 15; D: -; J: TRBJ1-4; size: once
DNA: TGTGCCATTCAGGGTGGCTATGGCTACACCTTC; CDR3: CAIQGGYGYTF; V: TRBV19; length: 11; D: -; J: TRBJ1-2; size: -
DNA: TGTGCCAGCAGCGGACAGGGCCCCCATAATTCACCCCTCCACTTT; CDR3: CASSGQGPHNSPLHF; V: TRBV9; length: 15; D: TRBD1; J: TRBJ1-6; size: -
DNA: TGTGCCAGCAGTGAACTATTCCCTTTAGGGACTTCAAAAATGAACACTGAAGCTTTCTTT; CDR3: CASSELFPLGTSKMNTEAFF; V: TRBV6-1; length: 20; D: -; J: TRBJ1-1; size: -
DNA: TGCGCCAGCAGCTACGACAGTTCCTATGGCTACACCTTC; CDR3: CASSYDSSYGYTF; V: TRBV5-1; length: 13; D: -; J: TRBJ1-2; size: once
DNA: TGTGCCAGCAGTTACTCGACTCCGCGGGCGCCACAAGAGACCCAGTACTTC; CDR3: CASSYSTPRAPQETQYF; V: TRBV6-2/TRBV6-3; length: 17; D: -; J: TRBJ2-5; size: -
DNA: TGCGCCAGCAGTCGAGGCGGGGGACATCTCACAGATACGCAGTATTTT; CDR3: CASSRGGGHLTDTQYF; V: TRBV23-1; length: 16; D: -; J: TRBJ2-3; size: -
DNA: TGTGCCAGCAGCTTGGGTAGTTCGTCGGCTTTCTTT; CDR3: CASSLGSSSAFF; V: TRBV5-4; length: 12; D: -; J: TRBJ1-1; size: -
DNA: TGTGCCTGGGCTAGCGGGGGGGCCAATGAGCAGTTCTTC; CDR3: CAWASGGANEQFF; V: TRBV30; length: 13; D: TRBD2; J: TRBJ2-1; size: -
DNA: TGTGCCAGCAGTGAAGCGCTTGCAGGTTTTAATTCACCCCTCCACTTT; CDR3: CASSEALAGFNSPLHF; V: TRBV6-1; length: 16; D: -; J: TRBJ1-6; size: -
DNA: TGTGCCAGCAGAGAGGGCTTTTCAACTAATGAAAAACTGTTTTTT; CDR3: CASREGFSTNEKLFF; V: TRBV7-2; length: 15; D: -; J: TRBJ1-4; size: few
DNA: TGCGCCAGCAGCTCCCGGGCGGCGGGGGGGGCATACAATGAGCAGTTCTTC; CDR3: CASSSRAAGGAYNEQFF; V: TRBV5-1; length: 17; D: TRBD2; J: TRBJ2-1; size: once
DNA: TGTGCCAGCAGCTCTGGGCAGACAGGGCAGACTGAAGCTTTCTTT; CDR3: CASSSGQTGQTEAFF; V: TRBV6-2/TRBV6-3; length: 15; D: TRBD1; J: TRBJ1-1; size: -
DNA: TGCGCCAGCAGCTTGGAGGACTCCGAGAATTCACCCCTCCACTTT; CDR3: CASSLEDSENSPLHF; V: TRBV5-1; length: 15; D: -; J: TRBJ1-6; size: -
DNA: TGCGCCAGCAGCTTAACCGGGACAGGGGGCGGAATTAACTATGGCTACACCTTC; CDR3: CASSLTGTGGGINYGYTF; V: TRBV5-1; length: 18; D: TRBD1; J: TRBJ1-2; size: -
DNA: TGTGCCAGCAGAGCACAGGGGCCAGTAAGCTATGGCTACACCTTC; CDR3: CASRAQGPVSYGYTF; V: TRBV6-5; length: 15; D: TRBD1; J: TRBJ1-2; size: -
DNA: TGTGCCAGCAGTTTATTCGATGAGCAGTTCTTC; CDR3: CASSLFDEQFF; V: TRBV12-3/TRBV12-4; length: 11; D: -; J: TRBJ2-1; size: -
DNA: TGTGCCAGCAGCCAAGTTTCGTACACTGAAGCTTTCTTT; CDR3: CASSQVSYTEAFF; V: TRBV3-1/TRBV3-2; length: 13; D: -; J: TRBJ1-1; size: -
DNA: TGTGCCAGCTCACCCGCAGGGCAGGCAGATACGCAGTATTTT; CDR3: CASSPAGQADTQYF; V: TRBV18; length: 14; D: -; J: TRBJ2-3; size: -
DNA: TGTGCCTGGAGTATTTTTGCAGGCCCACCTACCGGGGAGCTGTTTTTT; CDR3: CAWSIFAGPPTGELFF; V: TRBV30; length: 16; D: -; J: TRBJ2-2; size: -
DNA: TGTGCCAGCAGACCGGGACACGGTACTGAAGCTTTCTTT; CDR3: CASRPGHGTEAFF; V: TRBV27; length: 13; D: -; J: TRBJ1-1; size: -
DNA: TGCAGTGCTAGTACCTCAGGGTGGACTGAAGCTTTCTTT; CDR3: CSASTSGWTEAFF; V: TRBV20-1; length: 13; D: -; J: TRBJ1-1; size: -
DNA: TGTGCCAGCAGCCCCCAGGGAAGACCAGGGAATTCACCCCTCCACTTT; CDR3: CASSPQGRPGNSPLHF; V: TRBV9; length: 16; D: -; J: TRBJ1-6; size: -
DNA: TGTGCCACCAGTGATTTGTCCGCGCAGTATTTT; CDR3: CATSDLSAQYF; V: TRBV24-1; length: 11; D: -; J: TRBJ2-3; size: -
DNA: TGCGCCAGCAGTCAAAGCGGGGGGGGTAGCACAGATACGCAGTATTTT; CDR3: CASSQSGGGSTDTQYF; V: TRBV23-1; length: 16; D: TRBD2; J: TRBJ2-3; size: -
DNA: TGTGCCAGCTCACCCCCGGGACAGGGGAACTATGGCTACACCTTC; CDR3: CASSPPGQGNYGYTF; V: TRBV18; length: 15; D: TRBD1; J: TRBJ1-2; size: once